Sequencing of this TCR beta chain was carried out in a study of response to subunit inactivated influenza vaccine. Notes on the study in general: After each seasonal influenza vaccination, few new T cells are recruited, the authors suggested.

Losses at the gene ends were 5 bases for V and 5 bases for J; bases not matched to a gene: 9. The CDR3 sequence is 16 residues long. MiXCR, applied by TCRdb to the RT-PCR reads, yields one record per CDR3 protein. The sample shows over 450,000 distinct CDR3 sequences, 10% to 15% of them seen only once. For this clonotype: Antigen unknown.

This specimen was PBMCs from blood, taken about 40 days after vaccination. The source is a man over 45 who received an inactivated influenza vaccine. The rearrangement uses TRBV12-3 or TRBV12-4 and TRBJ2-1; 10 bases agree with TRBD2. The CDR3 is CASSLERTSGNNEQFF. CDR3 DNA sequence: TGTGCCAGCAGTCTTGAACGGACTAGCGGTAACAATGAGCAGTTCTTC.